These 13 T cell receptor beta chains were all obtained from the same sample, sequenced in a study of shared clonotypes between healthy human individuals. Data came from immunoSEQ multiplex PCR; TCRdb stores just in-frame clones and leaves some out. The sample has about 490,000 clones, almost 80% seen once; the top ten hold about 12%. Specimen: PBMCs. The receptors here all came from a woman aged 40 to 50 in good health. Some clones in this sample may be carry-over from other donors' samples.

The V call is TRBV6-5, the J call TRBJ2-7, with D maybe TRBD2 (7 bases). Trimming cost V 7 bases and J 4 bases, with 20 bases left between them. Germline V gene lookup returns CDR1 MNHEY and CDR2 SVGAGI. CDR3 length: 15 amino acids. CDR3: CASTLAGAEGYEQYF. CDR3 DNA sequence: TGTGCCAGCACCCTGGCGGGGGCTGAGGGGTACGAGCAGTACTTC.

The rearrangement links TRBV30 to TRBJ1-1, with D unclear. V was trimmed by 0 bases and J by 2 bases, leaving 13 bases between them. CDR1 is GTSNPN, CDR2 SVGIG, per germline (reference sequence). The CDR3 is 15 amino acids. The CDR3 bases are TGTGCCTGGAGTGTAATCCCTGGATCTAACACTGAAGCTTTCTTT. It translates to CAWSVIPGSNTEAFF.

Concerning this clone: This may stem from a read error, because a much larger clone lies one nucleotide away. The gene calls are TRBV28 and TRBJ1-3; the D gene is possibly TRBD1 (6 bases). CDR1 and CDR2 from the germline V gene are MDHEN and SYDVKM. The CDR3 has 16 residues. The CDR3 DNA reads as TGTGTCAGCAGTCCACAGGGACAAGTGTACGGAAACACCATATATTTT. This translates into CVSSPQGQVYGNTIYF.

The chain employs TRBV4-2 and TRBJ2-1; 8 bases are a match to TRBD2. V was pared by 1 base and J by 4 bases, with 6 bases of the junction left unmatched. Germline V CDR1 and CDR2: LGHNA, YNFKEQ. The CDR3 is made up of 16 amino acids. CDR3 coding DNA: TGTGCCAGCAGCCAAGGAGCGGGGGCTCGATACAATGAGCAGTTCTTC. Its protein product is CASSQGAGARYNEQFF.

The V gene is TRBV7-2, the J gene TRBJ2-6; the match to TRBD1 covers 9 bases. Losses at the gene ends were 2 bases for V and 12 bases for J; bases not matched to a gene: 8. CDR3 length: 15 residues. CDR1 and CDR2 (germline): SGHTA, FQGNSA. The CDR3 DNA is TGTGCCAGCAGCTTAAATCCGGACAGGGGTTCCGTCCTGACTTTC. It yields the protein CASSLNPDRGSVLTF.

This chain's CDR3 is CASGLWASGRVSDTQYF. CDR3 coding DNA: TGTGCTAGTGGTTTGTGGGCTAGCGGGAGGGTGTCAGATACGCAGTATTTT. The chain uses TRBV12-5 and TRBJ2-3; 12 nucleotides match TRBD2. The CDR3 runs to 17 residues. Germline assignment: CDR1 LGHNT and CDR2 FRNRAP. V lost 2 bases and J lost 4; bases outside the gene matches: 7.

Of note for this clone: Since no conserved phenylalanine or tryptophan closes the CDR3, a read error is the likely cause. The chain uses TRBV30 and TRBJ2-7, with 9 positions matching TRBD2. J was trimmed by 1 base and V by 2 bases; bases with no gene match: 9. Per germline, CDR1 GTSNPN and CDR2 SVGIG (reference sequence). The CDR3 is made up of 16 amino acids. The chain's CDR3 is CAWSLYATSGSYEQYL. The CDR3 DNA reads TGTGCCTGGAGTCTATATGCGACTAGCGGTTCCTACGAGCAGTACCTC.

The chain combines TRBV7-5 with TRBJ2-1; the D call TRBD1 from the table was never checked on the DNA. TRBV7-5 constitutes a pseudogene. CDR3 length equals 15 residues. CDR3 bases: TGTGTCCGTAGGCAGGGCACGTCTCGCTACAATGAGCAGTTCTTC. As protein: CVRRQGTSRYNEQFF.

The chain couples TRBV6-4 to TRBJ2-2; D is ambiguous. The CDR3 consists of 16 residues. The V gene's germline CDR1 is MRHNA and CDR2 SNTAGT. V lost 1 base to trimming and J lost 0 bases, with 9 bases between them. The CDR3 here is CASSDFARSNTGELFF. CDR3 coding DNA: TGTGCCAGCAGTGACTTTGCCAGATCGAACACCGGGGAGCTGTTTTTT.

The chain combines TRBV19 with TRBJ1-1, with 7 bases matching TRBD1. CDR1 and CDR2 (germline): LNHDA, SQIVND (reference sequence). CDR3 length: 16 residues. Trimming removed 6 bases from V and 5 bases from J; junction bases left unmatched: 15. DNA for the CDR3: TGTGCCAGTAGCCCGCCGGGACAGATTTTGGAAACTGAAGCTTTCTTT. Its protein is CASSPPGQILETEAFF. The whole variable domain, remainder taken from reference TRBV19 and TRBJ1-1, is DGGITQSPKYLFRKEGQNVTLSCEQNLNHDAMYWYRQDPGQGLRLIYYSQIVNDFQKGDIAEGYSVSREKKESFPLTVTSAQKNPTAFYLCASSPPGQILETEAFFGQGTRLTVV.

The chain carries TRBV11-2 and TRBJ1-4, with 7 bases that match TRBD1. The CDR3 consists of 16 residues. V lost 2 bases to trimming and J lost 4 bases; unmatched junction nucleotides: 7. Germline CDR1 reads SGHAT; CDR2 reads FQNNGV. In DNA, the CDR3 is TGTGCCAGCAGCTTACAAGGACAGGATCGTAATGAAAAACTGTTTTTT. It codes for CASSLQGQDRNEKLFF. Complete variable domain (other parts from reference TRBV11-2 and TRBJ1-4): EAGVAQSPRYKIIEKRQSVAFWCNPISGHATLYWYQQILGQGPKLLIQFQNNGVVDDSQLPKDRFSAERLKGVDSTLKIQPAKLEDSAVYLCASSLQGQDRNEKLFFGSGTQLSVL.

This rearrangement joins TRBV4-1 to TRBJ1-5; tentatively, D is TRBD1 (5 bases). Germline lookup yields CDR1 MGHRA and CDR2 YSYEKL. The CDR3 runs 16 residues. The V gene lost 0 bases and the J gene lost 0 bases, with 9 bases spanning the gap. The CDR3 nucleotides are TGCGCCAGCAGCCAAGAGGTGGGACGTAGCAATCAGCCCCAGCATTTT. It encodes CASSQEVGRSNQPQHF.

This chain joins TRBV28 and TRBJ2-5; 7 bases line up with TRBD1. The V gene's germline CDR1 is MDHEN and CDR2 SYDVKM. The CDR3 has 17 amino acids. V dropped 5 bases and J dropped 0; count of bases not matched to a gene: 12. CDR3 in DNA: TGTGCCAGCAGTACCCATCACAGGGGCGCGTACCAAGAGACCCAGTACTTC. This gives the protein CASSTHHRGAYQETQYF.